Presented here are 31 T cell receptor beta chains from one specimen sequenced in a study of T cells in localized non-small cell lung cancer. Using immunoSEQ multiplex PCR, the repertoire was profiled, and TCRdb retains in-frame clones only, with some absent. The sample has about 82,000 clones; 80% are singletons. The sequencing here drew on PBMCs, taken before any cancer treatment. These receptors originate from a man aged 40 to 70 with stage II squamous cell lung carcinoma.

This clone appeared a few times. The rearrangement uses TRBV18 and TRBJ2-1; D remains unclear. The V gene lost 0 bases and the J gene lost 1 base, with 7 bases spanning the gap. The CDR3 extends over 15 amino acids. Germline values: CDR1 KGHSH, CDR2 LQKENI. In DNA, the CDR3 is TGTGCCAGCTCACCACCAGCTGCTTCCTACAATGAGCAGTTCTTC. Translation gives CASSPPAASYNEQFF. The full variable domain, rest sourced from reference TRBV18 and TRBJ2-1, is NAGVMQNPRHLVRRRGQEARLRCSPMKGHSHVYWYRQLPEEGLKFMVYLQKENIIDESGMPKERFSAEFPKEGPSILRIQQVVRGDSAAYFCASSPPAASYNEQFFGPGTRLTVL.

Only a few counts were recorded for this clone. CDR3 in amino acids: CASSLAGIGGRLNEQFF. In DNA form, the CDR3 reads TGTGCCAGCAGCTTAGCGGGTATTGGCGGGAGGTTGAATGAGCAGTTCTTC. J is TRBJ2-1 and V is TRBV7-2; the match to TRBD2 covers 8 bases. V lost 0 bases, J lost 7 bases, and 11 bases stayed unmatched. Germline V CDR1 and CDR2: SGHTA, FQGNSA. The CDR3 is 17 amino acids. Looking up the rest from reference TRBV7-2 and TRBJ2-1 gives the full variable domain: GAGVSQSPSNKVTEKGKDVELRCDPISGHTALYWYRQSLGQGLEFLIYFQGNSAPDKSGLPSDRFSAERTGGSVSTLTIQRTQQEDSAVYLCASSLAGIGGRLNEQFFGPGTRLTVL.

This chain joins TRBV11-3 and TRBJ2-1, with 8 bases aligning to TRBD2. The CDR3 contains 14 residues. The V and J ends lost 8 bases and 4 bases, in that order; junction bases with no gene match: 7. The germline V gene has CDR1 SGHNT and CDR2 YENEEA. The CDR3 spells CASSGTRGYNEQFF. The CDR3 DNA sequence: TGTGCCAGCTCGGGGACTAGGGGGTACAATGAGCAGTTCTTC.

The chain joins TRBV9 to TRBJ2-1, with TRBD2 matching 8 bases. The CDR3 runs to 20 residues. V was pared by 0 bases and J by 6 bases, with 20 bases of the junction left unmatched. Looked up from germline, CDR1 is SGDLS and CDR2 is YYNGEE. CDR3 sequence: CASSVEGKVGLAGGANEQFF. The CDR3 coding sequence is TGTGCCAGCAGCGTAGAGGGGAAAGTGGGACTTGCGGGAGGAGCCAATGAGCAGTTCTTC.

V and J are TRBV30 and TRBJ1-5, with D unresolved. Germline CDR1 is GTSNPN and CDR2 is SVGIG (reference sequence). The CDR3 has 13 residues. V gave up 0 bases and J gave up 7 bases, with 10 bases separating them. The CDR3 here is CAWSVSEHQPQHF. CDR3 nucleotides: TGTGCCTGGAGTGTAAGCGAACACCAGCCCCAGCATTTT.

The rearrangement links TRBV5-8 to TRBJ2-7; 9 nucleotides align to TRBD1. This CDR3 contains 14 residues. Per the germline V gene, CDR1 is SGHTS and CDR2 is YDEGEE. V lost 3 bases and J lost 0; bases outside the gene matches: 1. The CDR3: CASSWDRASYEQYF. As DNA, the CDR3 is TGTGCCAGCAGCTGGGACAGGGCCTCCTACGAGCAGTACTTC.

This clone was observed a handful of times. This sequence joins TRBV7-6 and TRBJ2-5; D might be TRBD2 (6 bases). Germline lookup yields CDR1 SGHVS and CDR2 FNYEAQ. The CDR3 totals 15 residues. Trimming removed 4 bases at V and 5 bases at J, with 17 bases between. In DNA, the CDR3 is TGTGCCAGCAGCTCCTCTACGTTCCGGGGGGAGACCCAGTACTTC. Translating it yields CASSSSTFRGETQYF.

Here the CDR3 DNA reads TGTGCCAGCAGCCCCACCGGGACTAGCGGGAGTAGCAAGCAGTACTTC. Protein product: CASSPTGTSGSSKQYF. The chain uses TRBV7-3 and TRBJ2-7; 14 bases line up with TRBD2. The V and J ends lost 5 bases and 8 bases, in that order; junction bases with no gene match: 11. CDR1 SGHTA and CDR2 FQGTGA come from the germline V gene. The CDR3 runs 16 residues.

A single count supports this clone. The chain has TRBV28 and TRBJ1-5, with unresolved D. The CDR3 extends over 15 amino acids. The V gene's germline CDR1 is MDHEN and CDR2 SYDVKM. V lost 2 bases and J lost 6, with 14 bases in between. CDR3 nucleotides: TGTGCCAGCAGTTTAACCCCGGGCGGGAGTCAGCCCCAGCATTTT. It codes for CASSLTPGGSQPQHF.

V and J are TRBV7-6 and TRBJ2-3; 9 bases map to TRBD1. Germline V gene data show CDR1 as SGHVS and CDR2 as FNYEAQ. V shed 6 bases and J 3 bases; nucleotides not matched to a gene: 4. The CDR3 is made up of 14 amino acids. As DNA, the CDR3 is TGTGCCAGCAGTTCCGGGACAGGGACAGATACGCAGTATTTT. It codes for CASSSGTGTDTQYF.

The chain carries TRBV6-5 and TRBJ1-2; TRBD1 matches 9 bases. The CDR3 has 14 residues. V lost 5 bases and J lost 3; bases outside the gene matches: 4. CDR1 is MNHEY and CDR2 is SVGAGI in the germline V gene. The CDR3 sequence: CASSPRDRDYGYTF. DNA for the CDR3: TGTGCCAGCAGTCCCCGGGACAGGGACTATGGCTACACCTTC.

This sequence joins TRBV28 and TRBJ1-6; D gene unclear. The CDR3 contains 13 residues. CDR1 and CDR2 from the germline V gene are MDHEN and SYDVKM. Deletions cut 2 bases from V and 13 bases from J, with 12 bases between. CDR3 residues: CASSLEADRPLHF. CDR3 DNA: TGTGCCAGCAGTTTAGAGGCCGACCGTCCCCTCCACTTT.

This chain connects TRBV16 to TRBJ1-4; no reliable D call. Trimming left V 5 bases short and J 6 bases short, with 4 bases between. The CDR3 loop spans 11 amino acids. Germline assignment: CDR1 KGHSY and CDR2 FQNENV. The CDR3 loop is CASSGDEKLFF. For the CDR3, the DNA is TGTGCCAGCAGCGGGGATGAAAAACTGTTTTTT.

The chain couples TRBV6-1 to TRBJ2-7; D may match TRBD1 or TRBD2 (5 bases each). The germline gives CDR1 MNHNS, CDR2 SASEGT. CDR3 length: 13 amino acids. V was pared by 8 bases and J by 2 bases, with 13 bases between. CDR3 region: CASYGTATYEQYF. In DNA, the CDR3 is TGTGCCAGCTATGGGACGGCAACCTACGAGCAGTACTTC.

This clone showed up just once. The chain links TRBV7-8 to TRBJ1-3; D call uncertain. Germline V gene sequence: CDR1 SGHVS, CDR2 FQNEAQ. The CDR3 extends over 14 amino acids. The V gene lost 1 base and the J gene lost 4 bases, with 8 bases spanning the gap. CDR3 in DNA: TGTGCCAGCAGCTTAGGGACCACGGGAAACACCATATATTTT. Its protein product is CASSLGTTGNTIYF.

V is TRBV11-2 and J is TRBJ2-6; D is unresolved. This CDR3 region has 16 residues. Germline V gene data show CDR1 as SGHAT and CDR2 as FQNNGV. V lost 1 base to trimming and J lost 0 bases, with 7 bases between them. DNA of the CDR3: TGTGCCAGCAGCTTAGGGTCATACTCTGGGGCCAACGTCCTGACTTTC. It encodes CASSLGSYSGANVLTF.

The CDR3 spells CASSLGGSGNADTQYF. In nucleotides, the CDR3 is TGTGCCAGCAGCTTAGGTGGCAGCGGCAATGCAGATACGCAGTATTTT. The V and J genes are TRBV7-2 and TRBJ2-3; a weak D match, TRBD2 (5 bases). The CDR3 extends over 16 amino acids. Germline V gene lookup returns CDR1 SGHTA and CDR2 FQGNSA. Trimming removed 1 base from V and 4 bases from J, with 15 bases in between. The full variable domain, rest sourced from reference TRBV7-2 and TRBJ2-3, is GAGVSQSPSNKVTEKGKDVELRCDPISGHTALYWYRQSLGQGLEFLIYFQGNSAPDKSGLPSDRFSAERTGGSVSTLTIQRTQQEDSAVYLCASSLGGSGNADTQYFGPGTRLTVL.

This chain links TRBV7-8 with TRBJ1-5; D is perhaps TRBD1 (6 bases). Trimming stripped 0 bases from V and 6 bases from J, with 15 bases between. From germline, CDR1 is SGHVS and CDR2 FQNEAQ. The CDR3 loop spans 16 amino acids. CDR3 loop: CASSLATGGRGQPQHF. CDR3 DNA sequence: TGTGCCAGCAGCTTAGCGACGGGGGGCAGAGGTCAGCCCCAGCATTTT.

The rearrangement joins TRBV19 to TRBJ2-1; D remains unclear. The CDR3 extends over 12 amino acids. V lost 8 bases, J lost 6 bases, and 11 bases lay in between. The germline V gene has CDR1 LNHDA and CDR2 SQIVND (reference sequence). CDR3: CASGEQINEQFF. CDR3 nucleotides: TGTGCCAGTGGGGAACAGATCAATGAGCAGTTCTTC.

This rearrangement joins TRBV5-1 to TRBJ2-7; 7 bases align to TRBD2. Germline CDR1 SGHRS, CDR2 YFSETQ. Trimming removed 7 bases from V and 2 bases from J; junction bases left unmatched: 3. There are 12 residues in the CDR3. CDR3 bases: TGCGCCAGCCGGGACTACCCCTACGAGCAGTACTTC. Translated: CASRDYPYEQYF.

CDR3 protein: CASSLRRDTYEQYF. CDR3 in DNA: TGTGCCAGCAGCCTTAGACGGGACACCTACGAGCAGTACTTC. V is TRBV9 and J is TRBJ2-7; the D gene is possibly TRBD1 (6 bases). In germline, CDR1 is SGDLS, CDR2 YYNGEE. The CDR3 contains 14 residues. V was trimmed by 4 bases and J by 2 bases, leaving 13 bases between them.

This chain connects TRBV30 to TRBJ1-6; TRBD1 matches 8 bases. The CDR3 length is 14 residues. CDR1 is GTSNPN, CDR2 SVGIG, per germline (reference sequence). The trim removed 2 bases at V and 6 bases at J, leaving 3 bases unmatched. CDR3 sequence reads: CAWSSGTGNSPLHF. The CDR3 DNA reads TGTGCCTGGAGTTCGGGGACAGGTAATTCACCCCTCCACTTT.

The CDR3 protein is CASSFGYWGANVLTF. DNA of the CDR3: TGTGCCAGCTCTTTTGGATACTGGGGGGCCAACGTCCTGACTTTC. This chain uses TRBV18 with TRBJ2-6, with D unresolved. Germline lookup yields CDR1 KGHSH and CDR2 LQKENI. The length of the CDR3 is 15 residues. Between the trimmed V and J ends, which lost 6 bases and 4 bases, there was a span of 13 bases.

This chain links TRBV19 with TRBJ2-1; D may be TRBD1 or TRBD2 (5 bases each). The CDR3 runs 15 residues. V was cut by 7 bases and J by 6 bases, with 19 bases left in between. CDR1 and CDR2 from the germline V gene are LNHDA and SQIVND (reference sequence). The CDR3 sequence is CASTPAPAGTNEQFF. The DNA of the CDR3 is TGTGCCAGTACCCCAGCCCCTGCAGGGACCAATGAGCAGTTCTTC. Together with reference TRBV19 and TRBJ2-1, the CDR3 gives the full variable domain: DGGITQSPKYLFRKEGQNVTLSCEQNLNHDAMYWYRQDPGQGLRLIYYSQIVNDFQKGDIAEGYSVSREKKESFPLTVTSAQKNPTAFYLCASTPAPAGTNEQFFGPGTRLTVL.

The chain couples TRBV28 to TRBJ1-5, with a tentative D call TRBD1 (6 bases). V shed 10 bases and J shed 4 bases, with 14 bases lying between them. This CDR3 is built from 13 residues. Per the germline V gene, CDR1 is MDHEN and CDR2 is SYDVKM. CDR3 DNA: TGTGCCACCCGAGGGGGGATGAATCAGCCCCAGCATTTT. Translation: CATRGGMNQPQHF.

The rearrangement links TRBV2 to TRBJ1-2; 7 nucleotides agree with TRBD1. Germline values: CDR1 SNHLY, CDR2 FYNNEI. The CDR3 consists of 13 residues. The V segment lost 6 bases and the J segment 6 bases; nucleotides outside the gene matches: 7. CDR3 sequence reads: CASRGTAQDGYTF. The DNA for the CDR3 is TGTGCCAGCAGGGGGACAGCGCAGGATGGCTACACCTTC. Drawing the rest from reference TRBV2 and TRBJ1-2, the complete variable domain is EPEVTQTPSHQVTQMGQEVILRCVPISNHLYFYWYRQILGQKVEFLVSFYNNEISEKSEIFDDQFSVERPDGSNFTLKIRSTKLEDSAMYFCASRGTAQDGYTFGSGTRLTVV.

The chain carries TRBV5-5 and TRBJ1-4, with no clear D. The V end was cut by 3 bases, the J end by 6 bases, with 18 bases between. The CDR3 is 16 amino acids. Germline CDR1 and CDR2: SGHKS and YYEKEE (reference sequence). The CDR3 DNA is TGTGCCAGCAGCTCCGGGGTTAGGGTTAGGGATGAAAAACTGTTTTTT. Protein product: CASSSGVRVRDEKLFF.

This clone was counted between two and nine times. The V gene is TRBV27, the J gene TRBJ2-7, with 8 bases aligning to TRBD2. Germline assignment: CDR1 MNHEY and CDR2 SMNVEV (reference sequence). J gave up 6 bases and V 2 bases, and 3 bases lay outside the gene matches. There are 13 residues in the CDR3. The CDR3 DNA is TGTGCCAGCAGTTTAGGCCGGGGGGGCGAGCAGTACTTC. Its translation is CASSLGRGGEQYF.

The V call is TRBV6-6, the J call TRBJ1-2, with D tentatively TRBD1 (5 bases). Germline CDR1 reads MNHNY; CDR2 reads SVGAGI (reference sequence). The CDR3 spans 15 residues. The V and J ends lost 0 bases and 2 bases respectively, with 10 bases between them. This CDR3 is CASSYSGGRNYGYTF. CDR3 nucleotide sequence: TGTGCCAGCAGTTACTCCGGGGGGAGGAACTATGGCTACACCTTC.

This clone has more than one count but fewer than ten. Other DNA sequences in the sample encode the same CDR3. This sequence joins TRBV5-4 and TRBJ1-2; D is uncertain. The length of the CDR3 is 13 residues. Trimming pared 0 bases from V and 2 bases from J, leaving 5 bases between. CDR1 and CDR2 (germline): SGHNT, YYREEE (reference sequence). The CDR3 here is CASSLGGNYGYTF. The CDR3 DNA follows: TGTGCCAGCAGCTTGGGCGGGAACTATGGCTACACCTTC.

V usage is TRBV6-6 and J usage is TRBJ1-5; 8 bases line up with TRBD1. Germline-derived CDR1 and CDR2 are MNHNY and SVGAGI (reference sequence). The CDR3 is 15 amino acids. Losses at the gene ends were 7 bases for V and 5 bases for J; bases not matched to a gene: 10. CDR3 nucleotides: TGTGCCAGCACGTTCACCTTACAGGGGGATCAGCCCCAGCATTTT. The encoded protein is CASTFTLQGDQPQHF.